This T cell receptor (beta chain) emerged from a study of T cell repertoires in cytomegalovirus infection. Study at large: Evidence of both CMV infection and a matching HLA type came from public TCR beta signatures.

TCRdb independently ran MiXCR on the reads; one entry per CDR3 protein. The sample records around 85,000 distinct CDR3 sequences, 40% to 50% being singletons. CDR3 size: 14 residues. Germline V gene lookup returns CDR1 ENHRY and CDR2 SYGVKD. Trimming removed 3 bases from V and 5 bases from J; junction bases left unmatched: 7. A remark on this clonotype: No antigen is known for it.

The source was CD8+ T cells from cultured PBMCs, collected from culture after CMV antigen stimulation. The rearrangement uses TRBV10-3 and TRBJ2-7; 7 bases fit TRBD1. This clonotype was obtained from a human donor in good health (CMV status not recorded). Some clones in this sample may be carry-over from other donors' samples. The CDR3 spells CAISDPNRGNEQYF. DNA for the CDR3: TGTGCCATCAGTGACCCTAACAGGGGAAACGAGCAGTACTTC.